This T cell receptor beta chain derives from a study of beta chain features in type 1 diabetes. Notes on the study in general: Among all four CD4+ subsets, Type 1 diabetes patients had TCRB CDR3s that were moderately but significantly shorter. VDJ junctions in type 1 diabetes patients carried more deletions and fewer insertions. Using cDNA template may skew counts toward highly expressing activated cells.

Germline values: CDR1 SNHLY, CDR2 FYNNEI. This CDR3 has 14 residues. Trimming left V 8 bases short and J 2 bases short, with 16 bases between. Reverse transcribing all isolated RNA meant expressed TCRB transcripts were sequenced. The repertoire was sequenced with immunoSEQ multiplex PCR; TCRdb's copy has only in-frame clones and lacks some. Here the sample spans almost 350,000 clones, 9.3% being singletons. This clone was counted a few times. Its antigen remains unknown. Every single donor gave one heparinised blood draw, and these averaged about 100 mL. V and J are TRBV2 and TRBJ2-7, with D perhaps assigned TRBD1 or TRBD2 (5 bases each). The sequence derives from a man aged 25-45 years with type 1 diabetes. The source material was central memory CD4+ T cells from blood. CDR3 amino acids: CASQRDANTYEQYF. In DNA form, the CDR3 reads TGTGCCAGCCAGAGGGACGCTAATACCTACGAGCAGTACTTC.